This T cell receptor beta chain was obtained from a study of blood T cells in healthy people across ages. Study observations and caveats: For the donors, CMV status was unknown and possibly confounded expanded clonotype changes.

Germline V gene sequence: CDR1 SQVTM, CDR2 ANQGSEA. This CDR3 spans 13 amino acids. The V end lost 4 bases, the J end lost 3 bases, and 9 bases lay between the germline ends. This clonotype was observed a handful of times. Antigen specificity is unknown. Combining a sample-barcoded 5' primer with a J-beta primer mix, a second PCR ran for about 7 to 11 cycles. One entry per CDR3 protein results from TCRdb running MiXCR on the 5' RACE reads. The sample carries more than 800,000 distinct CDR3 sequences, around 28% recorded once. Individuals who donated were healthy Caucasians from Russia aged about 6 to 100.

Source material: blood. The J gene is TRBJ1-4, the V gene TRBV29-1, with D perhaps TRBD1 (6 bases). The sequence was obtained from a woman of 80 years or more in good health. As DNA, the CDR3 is TGCAGCGTTGGGACAGCATCTAATGAAAAACTGTTTTTT. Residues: CSVGTASNEKLFF.